The 11 T cell receptor beta chains below come from one sample, sequenced in a study of tumor and adjacent non-tumor tissue in lung cancer. The library came from three nested PCR rounds adapted from ARM-PCR protocols. MiXCR, run by TCRdb on the multiplex PCR reads, gives a single entry per CDR3 protein. This sample carries about 43,000 distinct CDR3 sequences, approximately 61% of them seen once, and the ten largest clones take 45%. RNA was extracted from bulk tissue without any cell sorting. The normal lung tissue was taken more than 3 cm from the tumor edge. The sequenced sample was distant non-tumor lung tissue. Receptors originate from a man aged 50 or older with non-small cell lung cancer.

Regarding this clonotype: A read error is possible here, since a much larger clone lies one base away. This chain connects TRBV6-6 to TRBJ1-1; no definite D call. Germline-derived CDR1 and CDR2 are MNHNY and SVGAGI (reference sequence). The CDR3 has 13 residues. CDR3 coding DNA: TGTGCCAGCACTTACGGCAAGGTCACTGAAGCTTTCTTT. Its translation is CASTYGKVTEAFF.

Regarding this clonotype: Possible read error: a much larger clone is one base away. This rearrangement joins TRBV28 to TRBJ1-5, with a weak D call TRBD1 (6 bases). This CDR3 region has 15 residues. Germline CDR1 MDHEN, CDR2 SYDVKM. The V end lost 6 bases, the J end lost 6 bases, and 18 bases lay between the germline ends. This chain's CDR3 is CASSPRGRDGQPQHF. For the CDR3, the DNA is TGTGCCAGCAGCCCCAGGGGCAGGGATGGTCAGCCCCAGCATTTT.

The table lists this clonotype with a few counts. Given a much more abundant clone one base away, this may be a read error. This CDR3 fails to terminate in the conserved phenylalanine or tryptophan, so it likely reflects a read error. This chain connects TRBV12-3 or TRBV12-4 to TRBJ1-5; D call uncertain. The CDR3 extends over 12 amino acids. Deletions cut 7 bases from V and 0 bases from J, with 4 bases between. The chain's CDR3 is CASKFSNQPQHS. The CDR3 nucleotides are TGTGCCAGCAAGTTTAGCAATCAGCCCCAGCATTCT.

This clonotype has a count of ten or more. The chain uses TRBV5-6 and TRBJ2-2; the match to TRBD1 covers 10 bases. The trim removed 3 bases at V and 5 bases at J, leaving 7 bases unmatched. The CDR3 has 16 amino acids. Per germline, CDR1 SGHDT and CDR2 YYEEEE. DNA of the CDR3: TGTGCCAGCAGCTCGTATCAGGGACAGGGGACCGGGGAGCTGTTTTTT. It encodes CASSSYQGQGTGELFF.

Regarding this clonotype: At one boundary the junction diverges from the germline segment, which might be a read error. The chain uses TRBV30 and TRBJ1-1, with D uncertain. The CDR3 extends over 11 amino acids. Germline CDR1 GTSNPN, CDR2 SVGIG (reference sequence). CDR3 sequence: CAWIVRFEPFF. CDR3 DNA: TGTGCCTGGATTGTACGGTTTGAACCTTTCTTT.

The rearrangement uses TRBV4-2 and TRBJ2-3; D perhaps matches TRBD1 (5 bases). The CDR3 runs 16 residues. The germline CDR1 and CDR2 sequences are LGHNA and YNFKEQ. Trimming cost V 0 bases and J 5 bases, with 15 bases left between them. CDR3 nucleotides: TGTGCCAGCAGCCAAGACGGCACAGGTGAAGGAGATACGCAGTATTTT. This gives the protein CASSQDGTGEGDTQYF.

A note on this clonotype: An end of the junction does not agree with germline; a read error may underlie this. The CDR3 DNA is TGTGCCAGCAAAAGGCTTCTTAATGAAAAGCTGATTTTT. This translates into CASKRLLNEKLIF. The rearrangement uses TRBV6-6 and TRBJ1-4; the D is unclear. This CDR3 has 13 residues. Germline lookup yields CDR1 MNHNY and CDR2 SVGAGI (reference sequence).

To note about this clonotype: This is likely a read error, given that the CDR3 carries no conserved phenylalanine or tryptophan at its end. V and J are TRBV30 and TRBJ1-6, with 7 positions matching TRBD1. V lost 5 bases and J lost 6; bases outside the gene matches: 1. The CDR3 runs to 12 residues. Germline V lookup: CDR1 GTSNPN, CDR2 SVGIG (reference sequence). DNA of the CDR3: TGTGCCTGGGACAGGGCTAATTCACCCCTCCACCTT. Protein product: CAWDRANSPLHL.

With regard to this clonotype: A junction end diverges from the germline sequence, so it may reflect a read error. The CDR3 reads CASKRGLNTGELYF. The CDR3 coding sequence is TGTGCTAGCAAGCGGGGTCTGAACACCGGGGAGCTGTATTTT. The rearrangement links TRBV12-3 or TRBV12-4 to TRBJ2-2; 7 bases match TRBD2. This CDR3 has 14 residues.

As for this clonotype: The junction does not match germline at one end; this may be a read error. This chain links TRBV6-2 or TRBV6-3 with TRBJ2-7; D may be TRBD2 (5 bases). Germline V gives CDR1 MNHEY, CDR2 SVGEGT. The CDR3 covers 15 residues. The CDR3 DNA follows: TGTGCCAGCACCTCGTCTAGGACTCACAGTTTCGAGCAATACTTC. Amino acid sequence: CASTSSRTHSFEQYF.

This clonotype has just a few counts. At one end, the junction sequence differs from germline, possibly due to a read error. The chain links TRBV29-1 to TRBJ2-7; D call uncertain. The germline gives CDR1 SQVTM, CDR2 ANQGSEA. The CDR3 is 11 amino acids. CDR3 bases: TGCAGCGTGAGTCGGCCGGACGAGCAGTATTTC. Translated, it gives CSVSRPDEQYF.